This T cell receptor beta chain appears in the sequencing data of a study of T-cell reconstitution after alpha-beta-depleted transplantation in children (dated by TCRdb to between 2015 and 2016). For context, the study as a whole: The study quantitatively tracked T-cell immune reconstitution after TCRalphabeta/CD19-depleted allogeneic hematopoietic cell transplantation in children using TCR repertoire profiling.

CDR1 and CDR2, looked up from the germline V gene, are LGHNA and YNFKEQ. Deletion took 4 bases off V and 7 bases off J, with a span of 7 bases between the germline ends. Its CDR3 holds 12 amino acids, cysteine through phenylalanine. Here the CDR3 DNA is all that survives: 36 bases in frame from base 1. Overall study results and their limits: Apparently early alphabetaT-cell count recovery about two months after transplant reportedly relied on only several hundred rapidly expanded clones derived from non-depleted graft cells. The frequencies of hyperexpanded clones fell over the following months, and after one year, T-cell counts and TCRbeta diversity were mostly attributed to newly produced T cells. In some patients, the high TCRbeta diversity seen at day 60 was put down to recipient T cells and intrathymic progenitors that had survived conditioning.

This clonotype was detected only a few times. What this receptor recognizes is not known. No quality values exist for individual bases; no much larger clone is one base distant. Read against the paper, the sample's treatment or condition label means: allogeneic hematopoietic cell transplantation with graft depleted of TCRalphabeta T cells and CD19 B cells. The transplant recipients were children given TCRalphabeta/CD19-depleted allogeneic hematopoietic cell grafts. The library was prepared using PCR. Sequencing took place on an Illumina HiSeq 2500. Molecular barcoding was employed in the preparation of TCR libraries, with unique molecular identifiers being used to normalize TCRbeta repertoire quantification. TCRdb reran the public reads through fastp at Q25 and MiXCR, keeping productive beta chains. Entries that share a CDR3 protein sequence are merged under the most common genes and DNA. The sample table holds hundreds of thousands of distinct CDR3 sequences, of which around 15% were seen once. The biggest ten clones account for under 30% of the sample.

This specimen was PBMCs, mostly from graft donor cells, taken 360 days after TCRalphabeta/CD19-depleted stem cell transplant. Recombination connected TRBV4-2 to TRBJ2-2; the D gene identity is not certain. The sequence was obtained from a boy less than two years old who had a stem cell transplant for Wiskott-Aldrich syndrome, so the T cells may come from the graft donor. The nucleotides are TGTGCCAGCAGCCTAACAATCGGGGAGCTGTTTTTT. Translation gives CASSLTIGELFF.